This TCR beta chain originates from a study of Ad26.COV2.S vaccination and SARS-CoV-2 variants. Study background: This donor came from the COV1001 trial of Ad26.COV2.S.

Study-wide results and limits: Across vaccine and placebo recipients, the breadth of non-spike TCRs was similar. Post-vaccination breadth of spike-specific CD8+ and CD4+ T cell responses was reportedly substantial.

The assay was immunoSEQ multiplex PCR, and TCRdb's table has in-frame clones only and misses some. The profile covers 350,000 to 450,000 clones, with 85% appearing a single time and 3.3% taken by the ten largest. Treatment indicated: roughly 18 received Ad26.COV2.S at low or high dose, single or two shots; roughly 5 received placebo; per-sample allocation not given. Day 63 after the first vaccine or placebo injection was the time point for sampling. An adult donor aged 18-55 years was enrolled in Boston. The junction had 9 bases not matched to a gene; V was cut back by 6 bases and J by 6 bases. Germline-derived CDR1 and CDR2 are KGHSH and LQKENI. CDR3 length: 14 amino acids. Points on this clone: Its antigen is not identified.

The TCR originated in a person between 18 and 59 years old who received the Ad26.COV2.S COVID-19 vaccine or a placebo. Sequencing used peripheral blood, obtained in a trial of Ad26.COV2.S vaccine versus placebo. The chain employs TRBV18 and TRBJ2-7; 9 nucleotides agree with TRBD1. The CDR3 reads CASSRDRAVSEQYF. CDR3 coding DNA: TGTGCCAGCTCGCGGGACAGGGCCGTATCCGAGCAGTACTTC.